Below, 14 T cell receptor beta chains from the same sample are listed, as sequenced in a study of blood T cell repertoires in COVID-19. Assay: immunoSEQ multiplex PCR; the TCRdb copy retains only in-frame clones and omits some. This table has under 200,000 clones, 90% appearing once. Sequencing was performed on peripheral blood. These receptors originate from a man in his fifties or sixties with acute or convalescent COVID-19.

This clone was seen once. The V gene is TRBV18, the J gene TRBJ1-5; D remains ambiguous. Germline values: CDR1 KGHSH, CDR2 LQKENI. The CDR3 runs 13 residues. Trimming removed 4 bases at V and 6 bases at J, with 10 bases between. The CDR3 DNA is TGTGCCAGCTCACTGGGCATCGCTCAGCCCCAGCATTTT. Translation gives CASSLGIAQPQHF.

The chain is built from TRBV28 and TRBJ2-2, with TRBD2 matching over 7 bases. The CDR3 loop spans 15 amino acids. Per germline, CDR1 MDHEN and CDR2 SYDVKM. V shed 7 bases, J shed 4 bases, and the junction held 9 bases outside the gene matches. The CDR3 loop reads CASTRGGSFTGELFF. CDR3 DNA sequence: TGTGCCAGCACCCGAGGCGGGAGTTTCACCGGGGAGCTGTTTTTT.

The chain carries TRBV4-1 and TRBJ1-3, with D maybe TRBD1 (5 bases). The V gene's germline CDR1 is MGHRA and CDR2 YSYEKL. The V end lost 4 bases, the J end lost 2 bases, and 12 bases lay between the germline ends. This CDR3 has 15 residues. The CDR3 loop reads CASSPTETTGNTIYF. The CDR3 region has the DNA TGCGCCAGCAGCCCGACAGAAACTACTGGAAACACCATATATTTT.

The gene calls are TRBV28 and TRBJ2-7, with 8 bases identical to TRBD1. The CDR3 covers 14 residues. Germline CDR1 reads MDHEN; CDR2 reads SYDVKM. With 6 bases clipped from V and 2 bases from J, the junction kept 6 bases outside the gene matches. The CDR3 sequence is CASSAPGQAYEQYF. CDR3 nucleotide sequence: TGTGCCAGCAGCGCACCGGGACAGGCCTACGAGCAGTACTTC. Together with reference TRBV28 and TRBJ2-7, the CDR3 gives the full variable domain: DVKVTQSSRYLVKRTGEKVFLECVQDMDHENMFWYRQDPGLGLRLIYFSYDVKMKEKGDIPEGYSVSREKKERFSLILESASTNQTSMYLCASSAPGQAYEQYFGPGTRLTVT.

This clone has more than one count but fewer than ten. The chain links TRBV6-2 or TRBV6-3 to TRBJ2-5, with 8 bases lining up with TRBD1. V was pared by 5 bases and J by 5 bases, with 22 bases of the junction left unmatched. The V gene's germline CDR1 is MNHEY and CDR2 SVGEGT. There are 19 residues in the CDR3. The DNA for the CDR3 is TGTGCCAGCAGTCTACCGACAGGGGAAAAGGAGGGCAATAGGGAGACCCAGTACTTC. Protein: CASSLPTGEKEGNRETQYF.

This clone is a singleton in its sample. The chain employs TRBV7-3 and TRBJ1-4; tentative D call: TRBD1 (6 bases). The germline V gene has CDR1 SGHTA and CDR2 FQGTGA. The germline V and J ends were trimmed by 2 bases and 8 bases, with 15 bases remaining between them. The CDR3 contains 15 residues. CDR3 bases: TGTGCCAGCAGCTTATCGGGGGGCTCGGACGAAAAACTGTTTTTT. Its protein product is CASSLSGGSDEKLFF.

The rearrangement uses TRBV7-9 and TRBJ2-7; the match to TRBD1 covers 7 bases. The V gene end was trimmed by 2 bases and the J gene end by 6 bases; junction bases not matched to a gene: 7. CDR1 SEHNR and CDR2 FQNEAQ come from the germline V gene (reference sequence). This CDR3 contains 14 residues. This CDR3 reads CASSLLGGLGEQYF. CDR3 coding DNA: TGTGCCAGCAGCTTACTAGGGGGCTTGGGCGAGCAGTACTTC.

V is TRBV28 and J is TRBJ1-5; D not resolved. Germline CDR1 MDHEN, CDR2 SYDVKM. The CDR3 covers 13 residues. Trimming pared 10 bases from V and 2 bases from J, leaving 12 bases between. DNA for the CDR3: TGTGCCACCCATATTGAGGGCAATCAGCCCCAGCATTTT. It codes for CATHIEGNQPQHF.

CDR3 residues: CASRTAYSSYNEQFF. The CDR3 region has the DNA TGTGCCAGCAGGACCGCATACAGCTCCTACAATGAGCAGTTCTTC. The chain couples TRBV27 to TRBJ2-1; D unresolved. There are 15 residues in the CDR3. Per germline, CDR1 MNHEY and CDR2 SMNVEV (reference sequence). V lost 6 bases and J lost 0, with 12 bases in between.

The V gene is TRBV5-4, the J gene TRBJ2-2; 8 bases line up with TRBD1. Germline CDR1 reads SGHNT; CDR2 reads YYREEE (reference sequence). Trimming removed 2 bases from V and 6 bases from J; junction bases left unmatched: 6. The CDR3 spans 15 residues. The CDR3 loop reads CASSFFQGAAGELFF. The CDR3 DNA reads TGTGCCAGCAGCTTTTTCCAGGGGGCTGCCGGGGAGCTGTTTTTT.

The chain uses TRBV2 and TRBJ2-2; D perhaps matches TRBD1 (6 bases). Germline V CDR1 and CDR2: SNHLY, FYNNEI. V was clipped by 6 bases and J by 2 bases, with 10 bases between them. CDR3 length: 14 amino acids. The CDR3: CASRRTVNTGELFF. The CDR3 DNA follows: TGTGCCAGCAGACGGACAGTTAACACCGGGGAGCTGTTTTTT. Using reference TRBV2 and TRBJ2-2 for the parts outside the CDR3, the full variable domain is EPEVTQTPSHQVTQMGQEVILRCVPISNHLYFYWYRQILGQKVEFLVSFYNNEISEKSEIFDDQFSVERPDGSNFTLKIRSTKLEDSAMYFCASRRTVNTGELFFGEGSRLTVL.

The genes are TRBV5-1 and TRBJ2-7; TRBD1 matches at 10 bases. The CDR3 runs to 14 residues. Germline V gene lookup returns CDR1 SGHRS and CDR2 YFSETQ. Trimming cost V 7 bases and J 5 bases; bases outside gene matches: 9. CDR3 sequence (DNA): TGCGCCAGCCGTCCCGGGACAGGGGTTGACGAGCAGTACGTC. Its protein product is CASRPGTGVDEQYV.

The chain carries TRBV21-1 and TRBJ1-5; the table names TRBD1, a call not compared with the DNA. TRBV21-1 is a documented pseudogene. The CDR3 runs to 17 residues. This chain's CDR3 is CASIGGRGNGFNQPQHF. The CDR3 region has the DNA TGTGCCAGCATCGGCGGTAGGGGGAATGGGTTTAATCAGCCCCAGCATTTT.

The chain couples TRBV27 to TRBJ2-7, with D possibly TRBD1 on 6 matching bases. Germline assignment: CDR1 MNHEY and CDR2 SMNVEV (reference sequence). The CDR3 extends over 13 amino acids. Trimming removed 3 bases from V and 7 bases from J, with 13 bases in between. The CDR3 protein is CASSLGTTGEQYF. Written as DNA, the CDR3 is TGTGCCAGCAGTTTGGGGACAACAGGGGAGCAGTACTTC.